What follows is one T cell receptor (beta chain) and its context. This clone was seen only once. The antigen it binds to is not known. Within one base of it there is no much larger clone, and no base qualities were kept. Library preparation used the immunoSEQ multiplex PCR assay. TCRdb carries this immuneACCESS record with in-frame sequences only. Its versions omit some clonotypes, under half of them owing to an unresolved V gene in the studies checked, with the rest unexplained. The sample profile shows approximately 130,000 clones; about 95% of them were found once. Jointly, the top ten make up roughly 0.45% of the sample. The sample originates from a study of T cell changes during pregnancy in multiple sclerosis (dated by TCRdb to between 2017 and 2020). Looking at the study overall: Changes in the T cell repertoire over the course of pregnancy were examined in this study in women with multiple sclerosis.

Based on the germline V gene (reference sequence), the CDR1 and CDR2 sequences are LNHDA and SQIVND. V is cut by 1 base and J by 5 bases, and the space between the germline ends is 11 bases. Taken from cysteine to phenylalanine, the CDR3 has 14 residues. Only the CDR3 part of the read is kept: 42 bases, read in frame from the first base. This receptor was obtained from a female donor with multiple sclerosis, enrolled in a pregnancy study. Here the sequenced sample was peripheral blood, taken after pregnancy. The sequence is built from TRBV19 and TRBJ2-5; the D gene is perhaps TRBD2, from 6 matching bases. The DNA sequence follows: TGTGCCAGTAGTATAGGCGTCGGAGGGGAGACCCAGTACTTC. It is translated as CASSIGVGGETQYF.